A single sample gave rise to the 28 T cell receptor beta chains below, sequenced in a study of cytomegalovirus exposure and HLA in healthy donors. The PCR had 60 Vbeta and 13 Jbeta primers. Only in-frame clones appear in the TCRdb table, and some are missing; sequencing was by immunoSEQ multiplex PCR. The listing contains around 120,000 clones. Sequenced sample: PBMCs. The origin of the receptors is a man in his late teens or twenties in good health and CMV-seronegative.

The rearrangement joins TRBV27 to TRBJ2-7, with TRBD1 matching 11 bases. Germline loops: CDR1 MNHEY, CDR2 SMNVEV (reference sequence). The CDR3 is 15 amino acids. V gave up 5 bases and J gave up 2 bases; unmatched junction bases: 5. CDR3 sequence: CASSAGQGVPYEQYF. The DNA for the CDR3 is TGTGCCAGCAGTGCGGGACAGGGGGTCCCCTACGAGCAGTACTTC.

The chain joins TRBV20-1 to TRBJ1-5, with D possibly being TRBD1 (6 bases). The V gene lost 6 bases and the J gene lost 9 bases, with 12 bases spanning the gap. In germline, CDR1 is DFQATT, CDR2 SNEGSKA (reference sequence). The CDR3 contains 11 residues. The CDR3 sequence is CSAPQGGPQHF. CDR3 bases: TGCAGTGCACCACAGGGTGGGCCCCAGCATTTT.

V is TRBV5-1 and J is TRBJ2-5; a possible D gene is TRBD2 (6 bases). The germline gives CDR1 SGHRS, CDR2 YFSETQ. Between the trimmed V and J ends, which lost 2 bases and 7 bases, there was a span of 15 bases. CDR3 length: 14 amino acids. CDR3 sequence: CASSLGGSEGTQYF. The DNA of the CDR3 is TGCGCCAGCAGCTTAGGAGGGTCGGAAGGGACCCAGTACTTC.

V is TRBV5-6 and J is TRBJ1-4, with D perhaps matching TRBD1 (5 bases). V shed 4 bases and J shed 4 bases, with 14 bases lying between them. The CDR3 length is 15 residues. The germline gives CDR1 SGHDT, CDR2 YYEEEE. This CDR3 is CASSSDGGINEKLFF. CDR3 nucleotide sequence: TGTGCCAGCAGCAGCGACGGGGGTATTAATGAAAAACTGTTTTTT.

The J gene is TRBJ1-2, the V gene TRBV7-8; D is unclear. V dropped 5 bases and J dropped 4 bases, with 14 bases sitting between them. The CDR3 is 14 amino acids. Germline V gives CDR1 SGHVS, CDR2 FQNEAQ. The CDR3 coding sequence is TGTGCCAGCAGCCTAACTAGGCAGGCCTATGGCTACACCTTC. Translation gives CASSLTRQAYGYTF.

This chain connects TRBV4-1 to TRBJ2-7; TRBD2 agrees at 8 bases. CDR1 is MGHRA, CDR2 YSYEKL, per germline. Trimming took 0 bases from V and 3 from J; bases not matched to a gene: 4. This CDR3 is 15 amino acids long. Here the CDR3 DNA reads TGCGCCAGCAGCCAAGAGGAGACTAGCGTCTACGAGCAGTACTTC. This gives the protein CASSQEETSVYEQYF.

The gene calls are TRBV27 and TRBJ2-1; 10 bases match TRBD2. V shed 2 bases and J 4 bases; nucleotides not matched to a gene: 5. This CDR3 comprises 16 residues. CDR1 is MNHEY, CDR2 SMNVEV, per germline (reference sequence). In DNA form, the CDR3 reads TGTGCCAGCAGTTTAAGGACTAGCGGATTATACAATGAGCAGTTCTTC. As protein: CASSLRTSGLYNEQFF.

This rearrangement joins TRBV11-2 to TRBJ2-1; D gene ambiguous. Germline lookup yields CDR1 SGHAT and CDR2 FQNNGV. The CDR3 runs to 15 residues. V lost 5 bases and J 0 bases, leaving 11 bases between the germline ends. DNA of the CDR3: TGTGCCAGCAGCCCTCAACGGAGCTCCTACAATGAGCAGTTCTTC. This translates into CASSPQRSSYNEQFF.

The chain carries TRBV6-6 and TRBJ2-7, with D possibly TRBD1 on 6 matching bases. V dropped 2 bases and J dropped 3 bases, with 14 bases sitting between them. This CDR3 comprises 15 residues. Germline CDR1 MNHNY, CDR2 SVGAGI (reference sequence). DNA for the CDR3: TGTGCCAGCAGTTACCCCAGGGGATCCAACTACGAGCAGTACTTC. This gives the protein CASSYPRGSNYEQYF.

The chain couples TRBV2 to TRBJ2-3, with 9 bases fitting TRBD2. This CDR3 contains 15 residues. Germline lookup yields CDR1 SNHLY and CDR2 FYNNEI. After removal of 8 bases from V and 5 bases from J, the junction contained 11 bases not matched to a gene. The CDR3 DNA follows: TGTGCCAGCTCGATGGTAGCGGGAGCGATAGATACGCAGTATTTT. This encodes CASSMVAGAIDTQYF.

CDR3 residues: CASSLDGRSGYEQYF. The CDR3 bases are TGTGCCAGCAGCTTAGACGGCAGGTCAGGCTACGAGCAGTACTTC. The rearrangement uses TRBV7-2 and TRBJ2-7, with no clear D. V dropped 1 base and J dropped 3 bases, with 13 bases sitting between them. CDR1 and CDR2 (germline): SGHTA, FQGNSA. The CDR3 covers 15 residues.

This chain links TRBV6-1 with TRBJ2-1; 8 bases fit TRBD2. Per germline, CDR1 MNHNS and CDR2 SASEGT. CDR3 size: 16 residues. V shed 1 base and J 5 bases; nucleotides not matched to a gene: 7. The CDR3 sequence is CASSEGHGGGHNEQFF. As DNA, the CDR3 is TGTGCCAGCAGTGAAGGACATGGCGGGGGGCACAATGAGCAGTTCTTC.

CDR3 amino acids: CASKEGTGYEQYF. The CDR3 DNA sequence: TGTGCCAGCAAGGAGGGGACGGGGTACGAGCAGTACTTC. The V and J genes are TRBV27 and TRBJ2-7; D is possibly TRBD2 (6 bases). The CDR3 length is 13 residues. The germline V and J ends were trimmed by 7 bases and 4 bases, with 14 bases remaining between them. The germline V gene has CDR1 MNHEY and CDR2 SMNVEV (reference sequence).

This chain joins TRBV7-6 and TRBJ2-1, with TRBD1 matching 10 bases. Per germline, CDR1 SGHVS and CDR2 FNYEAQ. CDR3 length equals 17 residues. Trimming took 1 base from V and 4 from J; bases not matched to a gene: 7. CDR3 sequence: CASSLDSGTGVYNEQFF. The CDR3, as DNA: TGTGCCAGCAGCTTAGACTCCGGGACAGGGGTATACAATGAGCAGTTCTTC.

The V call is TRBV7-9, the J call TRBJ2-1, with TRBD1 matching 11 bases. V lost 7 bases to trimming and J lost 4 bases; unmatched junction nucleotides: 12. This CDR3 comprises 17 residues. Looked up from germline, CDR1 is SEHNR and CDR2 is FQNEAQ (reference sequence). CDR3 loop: CASTSGQGEVAYNEQFF. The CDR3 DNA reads TGTGCCAGCACGTCGGGACAGGGGGAGGTAGCGTACAATGAGCAGTTCTTC.

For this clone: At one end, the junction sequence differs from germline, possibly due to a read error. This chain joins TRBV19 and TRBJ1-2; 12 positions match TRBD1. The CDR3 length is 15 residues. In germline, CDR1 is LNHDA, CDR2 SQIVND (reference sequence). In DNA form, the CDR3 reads TGCGCGGTCCGGGACAGGGGGCTCCCTAGGAAAGGCTACACCTTC. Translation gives CAVRDRGLPRKGYTF.

In nucleotides, the CDR3 is TGCGCCAGCAGCTTAACGGTACGGGGGAACACTGAAGCTTTCTTT. Translation gives CASSLTVRGNTEAFF. J is TRBJ1-1 and V is TRBV5-1; D is unresolved. The CDR3 consists of 15 residues. The V end was cut by 2 bases, the J end by 1 base, with 12 bases between. Germline V gives CDR1 SGHRS, CDR2 YFSETQ. The variable domain in full, with the rest retrieved from reference TRBV5-1 and TRBJ1-1, is KAGVTQTPRYLIKTRGQQVTLSCSPISGHRSVSWYQQTPGQGLQFLFEYFSETQRNKGNFPGRFSGRQFSNSRSEMNVSTLELGDSALYLCASSLTVRGNTEAFFGQGTRLTVV.

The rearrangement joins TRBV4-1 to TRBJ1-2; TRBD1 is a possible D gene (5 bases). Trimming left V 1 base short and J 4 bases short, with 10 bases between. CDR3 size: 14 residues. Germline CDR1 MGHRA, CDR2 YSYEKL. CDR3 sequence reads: CASSQAGRGYGYTF. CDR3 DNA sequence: TGCGCCAGCAGCCAAGCGGGGAGGGGCTATGGCTACACCTTC.

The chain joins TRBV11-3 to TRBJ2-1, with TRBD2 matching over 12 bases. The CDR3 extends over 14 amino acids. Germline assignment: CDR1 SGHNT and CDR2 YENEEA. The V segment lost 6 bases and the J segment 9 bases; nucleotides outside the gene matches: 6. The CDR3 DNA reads TGTGCCAGCAGATCTAGCGGGAGGGGGGGTGAGCAGTTCTTC. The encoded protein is CASRSSGRGGEQFF.

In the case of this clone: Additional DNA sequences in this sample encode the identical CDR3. CDR3 bases: TGTGCCACCAGCAGAGTTTTTCTAGCGGGTAACGGCGGGGAGCTGTTTTTT. This gives the protein CATSRVFLAGNGGELFF. The chain is built from TRBV15 and TRBJ2-2; the match to TRBD2 covers 8 bases. V was clipped by 1 base and J by 7 bases; unmatched bases: 11. Per germline, CDR1 LNHNV and CDR2 YYDKDF (reference sequence). The CDR3 is made up of 17 amino acids.

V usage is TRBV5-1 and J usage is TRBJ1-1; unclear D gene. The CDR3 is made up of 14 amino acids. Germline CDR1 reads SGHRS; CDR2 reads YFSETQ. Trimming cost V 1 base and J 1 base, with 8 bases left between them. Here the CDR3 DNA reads TGCGCCAGCAGCTTGACCGGGAGGAACACTGAAGCTTTCTTT. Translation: CASSLTGRNTEAFF.

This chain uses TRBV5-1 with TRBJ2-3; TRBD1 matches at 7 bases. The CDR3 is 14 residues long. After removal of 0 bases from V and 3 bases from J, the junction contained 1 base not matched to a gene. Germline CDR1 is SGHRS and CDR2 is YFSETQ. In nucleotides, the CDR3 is TGCGCCAGCAGCTTGGACAGGGGTACAGATACGCAGTATTTT. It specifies CASSLDRGTDTQYF.

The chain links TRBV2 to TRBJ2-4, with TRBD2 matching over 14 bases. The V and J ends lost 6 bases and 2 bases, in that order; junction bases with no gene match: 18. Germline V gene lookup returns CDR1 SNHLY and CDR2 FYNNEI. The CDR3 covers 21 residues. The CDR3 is CASSDLLLSGLAGETKNIQYF. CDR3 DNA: TGTGCCAGCAGCGACCTCCTCCTCTCGGGACTAGCGGGAGAAACCAAAAACATTCAGTACTTC.

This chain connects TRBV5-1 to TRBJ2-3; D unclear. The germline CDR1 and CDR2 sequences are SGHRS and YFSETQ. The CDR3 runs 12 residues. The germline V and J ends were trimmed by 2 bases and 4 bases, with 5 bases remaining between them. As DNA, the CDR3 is TGCGCCAGCAGCTTCCCATCAGATACGCAGTATTTT. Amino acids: CASSFPSDTQYF.

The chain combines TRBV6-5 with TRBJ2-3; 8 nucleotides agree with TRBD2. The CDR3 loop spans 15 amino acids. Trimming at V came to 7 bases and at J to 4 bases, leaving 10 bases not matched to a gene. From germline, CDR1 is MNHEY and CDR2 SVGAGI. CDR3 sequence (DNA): TGTGCCAGCACCTCGCTTCGGGGGGGCGCAGATACGCAGTATTTT. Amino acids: CASTSLRGGADTQYF.

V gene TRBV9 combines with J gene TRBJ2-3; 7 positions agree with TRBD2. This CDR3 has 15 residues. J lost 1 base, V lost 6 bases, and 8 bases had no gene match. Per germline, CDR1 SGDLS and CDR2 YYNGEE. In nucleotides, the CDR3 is TGTGCCAGCACCGTTAGCGGGTCTCGCACAGATACGCAGTATTTT. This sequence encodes CASTVSGSRTDTQYF. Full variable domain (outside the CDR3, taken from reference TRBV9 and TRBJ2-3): DSGVTQTPKHLITATGQRVTLRCSPRSGDLSVYWYQQSLDQGLQFLIQYYNGEERAKGNILERFSAQQFPDLHSELNLSSLELGDSALYFCASTVSGSRTDTQYFGPGTRLTVL.

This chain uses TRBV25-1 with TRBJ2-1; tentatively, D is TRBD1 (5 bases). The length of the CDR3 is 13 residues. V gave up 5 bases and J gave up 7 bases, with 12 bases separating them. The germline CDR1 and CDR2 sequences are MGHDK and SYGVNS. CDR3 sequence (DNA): TGTGCCAGCAGTATGTCAGGGTGGAATGAGCAGTTCTTC. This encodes CASSMSGWNEQFF.

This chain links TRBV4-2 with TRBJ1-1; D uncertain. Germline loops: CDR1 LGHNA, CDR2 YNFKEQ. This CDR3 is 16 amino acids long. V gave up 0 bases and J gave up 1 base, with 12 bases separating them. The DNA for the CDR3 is TGTGCCAGCAGCCAAGATCTGGCCACAAGGAACACTGAAGCTTTCTTT. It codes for CASSQDLATRNTEAFF.